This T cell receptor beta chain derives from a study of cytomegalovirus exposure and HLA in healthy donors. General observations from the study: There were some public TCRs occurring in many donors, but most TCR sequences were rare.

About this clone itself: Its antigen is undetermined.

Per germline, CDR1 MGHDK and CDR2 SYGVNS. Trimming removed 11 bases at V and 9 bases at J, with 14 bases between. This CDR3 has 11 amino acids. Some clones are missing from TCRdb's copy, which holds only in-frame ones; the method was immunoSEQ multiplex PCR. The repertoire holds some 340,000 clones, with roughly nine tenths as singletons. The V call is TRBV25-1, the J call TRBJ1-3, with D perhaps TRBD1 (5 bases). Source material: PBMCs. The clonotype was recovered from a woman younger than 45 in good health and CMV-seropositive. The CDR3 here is CAATWRGTIYF. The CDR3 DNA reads TGTGCCGCTACCTGGAGGGGCACCATATATTTT.